This TCR beta chain was captured in a study of T cell changes during pregnancy in multiple sclerosis (dated by TCRdb to between 2018 and 2021). For the study in its entirety: The study examined how the T cell repertoire changed over the course of pregnancy in women with multiple sclerosis.

Reading from cysteine to phenylalanine, the CDR3 counts 15 amino acids. CDR3 DNA is the only sequence kept; it has 45 bases, read in frame from the first base. The germline V gene encodes CDR1 SGHNT and CDR2 YYREEE (reference sequence). V lost 0 bases and J lost 3 bases; the stretch between them is 10 bases long. Receptors were amplified or captured by the immunoSEQ multiplex PCR assay. Sourced from immuneACCESS, this table was stored by TCRdb with only in-frame sequences that have V and J called. A share of the clones is absent; for the studies checked, an unresolved V gene accounts for under half, and the remainder has no known explanation. The sample table contains roughly 20,000 clones; only one count was recorded for roughly nine tenths of them. The biggest ten clones account for 20% of the sample. As to this clone: Its antigen is still unknown. The sample holds no much larger clone one base away, and base qualities are not on file.

Sequencing was performed on CD8+ T cells from peripheral blood mononuclear cells, taken after pregnancy. Recombination linked TRBV5-4 to TRBJ1-5, with the D gene not confidently named. The TCR originated in a female donor in good health, enrolled as a control in a pregnancy study. The sequenced DNA is TGTGCCAGCAGCTTGGGTACAGATTACAATCAGCCCCAGCATTTT. This is translated as CASSLGTDYNQPQHF.